Below, 28 T cell receptor beta chains from the same sample are listed, as sequenced in a study of CD8 T cells in ankylosing spondylitis. In TCRdb, the 5' RACE reads were re-called with MiXCR into one record per CDR3 protein. The sample has around 210,000 distinct CDR3 sequences; less than 9.5% are singletons. The sequencing sample was made of blood, either unsorted or a sorted T cell fraction (not recorded which). The receptors come from a female donor with ankylosing spondylitis or in good health (not recorded which).

The table lists this clonotype with many counts. The chain combines TRBV20-1 with TRBJ1-2; D is unresolved. Germline V gene sequence: CDR1 DFQATT, CDR2 SNEGSKA (reference sequence). The ends were cut back, 0 bases at V and 6 bases at J, with 17 bases in the middle. The CDR3 has 15 residues. This CDR3 is CSARDPLEGFHGYTF. Written as DNA, the CDR3 is TGCAGTGCTAGAGATCCGCTCGAAGGATTCCATGGCTACACCTTC.

Details on this clonotype: Given a much more abundant clone one base away, this may be a read error. The chain is built from TRBV6-6 and TRBJ2-1; tentative D call: TRBD1 (6 bases). This CDR3 is 13 amino acids long. Per germline, CDR1 MNHNY and CDR2 SVGAGI (reference sequence). CDR3 region: CSSSYTGYNEQFF. CDR3 DNA sequence: TGTTCCAGCAGTTATACAGGGTACAATGAGCAGTTCTTC.

In its sample, this clonotype was seen many times. V usage is TRBV5-1 and J usage is TRBJ2-7, with D unresolved. This CDR3 region has 14 residues. The germline V and J ends were trimmed by 0 bases and 4 bases, with 11 bases remaining between them. Germline assignment: CDR1 SGHRS and CDR2 YFSETQ. This CDR3 reads CASSLAGEWYEQYF. In DNA, the CDR3 is TGCGCCAGCAGCTTGGCTGGCGAATGGTACGAGCAGTACTTC.

This clonotype was seen ten or more times. This rearrangement joins TRBV6-1 to TRBJ2-2, with TRBD1 matching 9 bases. Germline V gives CDR1 MNHNS, CDR2 SASEGT. The CDR3 runs to 15 residues. V shed 4 bases and J 2 bases; nucleotides not matched to a gene: 2. CDR3 sequence: CASSADRGNTGELFF. The CDR3 DNA reads as TGTGCCAGCAGTGCGGACAGGGGAAACACCGGGGAGCTGTTTTTT.

This clonotype was counted ten times or more. The genes are TRBV20-1 and TRBJ2-1, with D unresolved. Deletions cut 0 bases from V and 4 bases from J, with 10 bases between. Per germline, CDR1 DFQATT and CDR2 SNEGSKA (reference sequence). This CDR3 spans 14 amino acids. The CDR3 loop reads CSARDLKGYNEQFF. In DNA form, the CDR3 reads TGCAGTGCTAGAGATCTTAAGGGTTACAATGAGCAGTTCTTC.

This clonotype was counted many times. This rearrangement joins TRBV28 to TRBJ2-7; D is uncertain. The V gene lost 6 bases and the J gene lost 6 bases, with 12 bases spanning the gap. This CDR3 comprises 12 residues. From germline, CDR1 is MDHEN and CDR2 SYDVKM. The CDR3 reads CASSRLQSEQYF. Written as DNA, the CDR3 is TGTGCCAGCAGCCGTCTCCAAAGCGAGCAGTACTTC.

This clonotype was seen ten or more times. The gene calls are TRBV12-3 or TRBV12-4 and TRBJ2-2; TRBD2 is a possible D gene (6 bases). This CDR3 is built from 17 residues. V was pared by 4 bases and J by 2 bases, with 17 bases between. CDR3 nucleotide sequence: TGTGCCAGCAGTTCTAGGAGCGGGTTATTAAACACCGGGGAGCTGTTTTTT. Amino acid sequence: CASSSRSGLLNTGELFF.

This clonotype was seen repeatedly, ten times or more. The chain has TRBV7-8 and TRBJ2-3; 8 nucleotides line up with TRBD2. The V and J ends lost 9 bases and 5 bases, in that order; junction bases with no gene match: 16. The CDR3 has 16 residues. Germline CDR1 SGHVS, CDR2 FQNEAQ. The CDR3 region is CASQLLGGAGGDTQYF. The CDR3 DNA is TGTGCCAGTCAGCTGTTGGGGGGCGCGGGAGGAGATACGCAGTATTTT.

There are many counts of this clonotype. The CDR3 nucleotides are TGTGCCAGCAGCTCCAGTGCGGGTGAGCAGTTCTTC. Protein: CASSSSAGEQFF. This chain joins TRBV7-9 and TRBJ2-1; a possible D gene is TRBD2 (5 bases). Deletions cut 4 bases from V and 9 bases from J, with 10 bases between. The V gene's germline CDR1 is SEHNR and CDR2 FQNEAQ (reference sequence). The CDR3 length is 12 residues.

As to this clonotype: One end of the junction is discordant with germline, which a read error may explain. This sequence joins TRBV3-1 and TRBJ2-7; tentative D call: TRBD2 (7 bases). The CDR3 spans 17 residues. Germline V CDR1 and CDR2: LGHDT, YNNKEL (reference sequence). The CDR3 protein is CATSQSRGGLADYEQYF. The CDR3 DNA is TGTGCCACCAGCCAATCCAGGGGCGGGCTAGCGGACTACGAGCAGTACTTC.

The rearrangement links TRBV20-1 to TRBJ2-7; D not resolved. The CDR3 totals 14 residues. V lost 3 bases and J lost 2, with 14 bases in between. Germline V gene sequence: CDR1 DFQATT, CDR2 SNEGSKA (reference sequence). The DNA for the CDR3 is TGCAGTGCTAGGCCACTTCTCCCAGCCTACGAGCAGTACTTC. This sequence encodes CSARPLLPAYEQYF.

Comments on this clonotype: A much larger clonotype is one base distant, so this may be a read error. The chain joins TRBV10-3 to TRBJ2-7; TRBD1 matches 9 bases. Germline loops: CDR1 ENHRY, CDR2 SYGVKD. The CDR3 is made up of 15 amino acids. The junction had 8 bases not matched to a gene; V was cut back by 8 bases and J by 0 bases. CDR3 protein: CAIGAGQGGSYEQYF. DNA for the CDR3: TGTGCCATCGGGGCGGGACAGGGCGGCTCCTACGAGCAGTACTTC.

This clonotype was observed at least ten times. This chain connects TRBV7-2 to TRBJ2-2; 7 bases are a match to TRBD1. CDR3 length equals 15 residues. V was clipped by 5 bases and J by 1 base; unmatched bases: 4. CDR1 and CDR2 from the germline V gene are SGHTA and FQGNSA. CDR3 DNA sequence: TGTGCCAGCAGCCGTAGACAGGGGAACACCGGGGAGCTGTTTTTT. The encoded protein is CASSRRQGNTGELFF.

There are many counts of this clonotype. The V and J genes are TRBV13 and TRBJ2-5; 9 bases are a match to TRBD2. Germline CDR1 PRHDT, CDR2 FYEKMQ (reference sequence). Trimming took 5 bases from V and 1 from J; bases not matched to a gene: 8. The CDR3 length is 16 residues. The CDR3 DNA is TGTGCCAGCAGCCTCATTTTTAGCGGGGGCCAAGAGACCCAGTACTTC. Translated: CASSLIFSGGQETQYF.

Comment on this clonotype: With a much larger clone just one base away, this may be a read error. The rearrangement uses TRBV24-1 and TRBJ2-5, with a weak D call TRBD2 (6 bases). V lost 3 bases to trimming and J lost 5 bases, with 18 bases between them. Germline lookup yields CDR1 KGHDR and CDR2 SFDVKD. The CDR3 runs 16 residues. The CDR3 sequence is CATSDTCGGVWETQYF. CDR3 coding DNA: TGTGCCACCAGTGATACGTGTGGAGGGGTGTGGGAGACCCAGTACTTC.

Ten or more counts support this clonotype. This chain uses TRBV2 with TRBJ2-4; D unresolved. Germline-derived CDR1 and CDR2 are SNHLY and FYNNEI. The CDR3 runs to 13 residues. Trimming stripped 2 bases from V and 7 bases from J, with 9 bases between. The CDR3 nucleotides are TGTGCCAGCAGTGAATCCCCACGGAACATTCAGTACTTC. The encoded protein is CASSESPRNIQYF. The full variable domain, in which reference TRBV2 and TRBJ2-4 provide the parts outside the CDR3, is EPEVTQTPSHQVTQMGQEVILRCVPISNHLYFYWYRQILGQKVEFLVSFYNNEISEKSEIFDDQFSVERPDGSNFTLKIRSTKLEDSAMYFCASSESPRNIQYFGAGTRLSVL.

The table lists this clonotype with many counts. The chain is built from TRBV4-2 and TRBJ2-7; 7 bases map to TRBD1. CDR3 length: 16 residues. J lost 0 bases, V lost 2 bases, and 7 bases had no gene match. Germline values: CDR1 LGHNA, CDR2 YNFKEQ. In nucleotides, the CDR3 is TGTGCCAGCAGCCAATGGCAGGCAGGGGGCTCCTACGAGCAGTACTTC. Translating it yields CASSQWQAGGSYEQYF.

V is TRBV5-1 and J is TRBJ2-7; either TRBD1 or TRBD2 may supply D (5 bases each). Trimming left V 4 bases short and J 3 bases short, with 11 bases between. CDR1 and CDR2 from the germline V gene are SGHRS and YFSETQ. This CDR3 is built from 13 residues. In DNA form, the CDR3 reads TGCGCCAGCAGCGGGGACCCTTACTACGAGCAGTACTTC. It translates to CASSGDPYYEQYF.

This clonotype was observed at least ten times. CDR3 bases: TGTGCCAGCAGCTTGGATAGGGACAGGATTATCCAAGAGACCCAGTACTTC. Translated, it gives CASSLDRDRIIQETQYF. J is TRBJ2-5 and V is TRBV5-5; 8 nucleotides align to TRBD1. The CDR3 consists of 17 residues. Trimming cost V 0 bases and J 1 base; bases outside gene matches: 8. Germline loops: CDR1 SGHKS, CDR2 YYEKEE (reference sequence).

This clonotype was recorded many times. The chain couples TRBV14 to TRBJ2-2, with 10 nucleotides matching TRBD1. Germline CDR1 is SGHDN and CDR2 is FVKESK. The length of the CDR3 is 16 residues. V gave up 4 bases and J gave up 4 bases; unmatched junction bases: 6. CDR3 sequence: CASSRRQGASTGELFF. For the CDR3, the DNA is TGTGCCAGCAGCCGTCGACAGGGGGCTAGCACCGGGGAGCTGTTTTTT. Full variable domain (missing parts from reference TRBV14 and TRBJ2-2): EAGVTQFPSHSVIEKGQTVTLRCDPISGHDNLYWYRRVMGKEIKFLLHFVKESKQDESGMPNNRFLAERTGGTYSTLKVQPAELEDSGVYFCASSRRQGASTGELFFGEGSRLTVL.

This clonotype was counted at least ten times. The V gene is TRBV12-3 or TRBV12-4, the J gene TRBJ2-7; a possible D gene is TRBD2 (5 bases). Trimming cost V 6 bases and J 0 bases, with 12 bases left between them. This CDR3 comprises 14 residues. The CDR3 region is CASRSGISSYEQYF. CDR3 nucleotides: TGTGCCAGCAGATCCGGGATCAGCTCCTACGAGCAGTACTTC.

This clonotype was found many times. The V and J genes are TRBV20-1 and TRBJ2-7; the match to TRBD2 covers 8 bases. CDR3 length: 13 amino acids. Germline assignment: CDR1 DFQATT and CDR2 SNEGSKA (reference sequence). CDR3 loop: CSPGGGRHYEQYF. The CDR3, as DNA: TGCAGCCCGGGGGGCGGGAGGCACTACGAGCAGTACTTC.

In this sample, this clonotype turned up many times. The V and J genes are TRBV28 and TRBJ2-5, with 7 bases aligning to TRBD1. The CDR3 sequence is 13 residues long. Germline CDR1 reads MDHEN; CDR2 reads SYDVKM. V lost 5 bases and J lost 5; bases outside the gene matches: 5. The CDR3 loop is CASSRTGWETQYF. The CDR3 DNA is TGTGCCAGCAGTAGGACAGGATGGGAGACCCAGTACTTC. The variable domain in full, with the rest retrieved from reference TRBV28 and TRBJ2-5, is DVKVTQSSRYLVKRTGEKVFLECVQDMDHENMFWYRQDPGLGLRLIYFSYDVKMKEKGDIPEGYSVSREKKERFSLILESASTNQTSMYLCASSRTGWETQYFGPGTRLLVL.

This clonotype came up many times. This sequence joins TRBV3-1 and TRBJ2-1; 8 nucleotides agree with TRBD1. This CDR3 region has 15 residues. With 4 bases clipped from V and 1 base from J, the junction kept 3 bases outside the gene matches. The germline CDR1 and CDR2 sequences are LGHDT and YNNKEL (reference sequence). The CDR3 sequence is CASSRQGRSYNEQFF. DNA of the CDR3: TGTGCCAGCAGCCGACAGGGGAGGTCCTACAATGAGCAGTTCTTC.

Note on this clonotype: A read error is possible here, since a much larger clone lies one base away. The chain carries TRBV20-1 and TRBJ1-5, with D perhaps TRBD1 (5 bases). The V end was cut by 7 bases, the J end by 1 base, with 20 bases between. The V gene's germline CDR1 is DFQATT and CDR2 SNEGSKA (reference sequence). The CDR3 consists of 16 residues. The CDR3 DNA reads TGCAGTGGTAGCCCGGGACCTTACCACAGCAATCAGCCCCAGCATTTT. Its translation is CSGSPGPYHSNQPQHF.

This clonotype was seen repeatedly, ten times or more. The CDR3 nucleotides are TGTGCCAGCAGTGAGTCGGGGGCAAATGGGGCCAACGTCCTGACTTTC. Its translation: CASSESGANGANVLTF. V and J are TRBV6-1 and TRBJ2-6, with D possibly called TRBD1 or TRBD2 (6 bases each). This CDR3 region has 16 residues. Germline V CDR1 and CDR2: MNHNS, SASEGT. The V gene lost 3 bases and the J gene lost 3 bases, with 12 bases spanning the gap.

This clonotype was observed many times. The chain links TRBV25-1 to TRBJ2-4; the D call may be TRBD1 or TRBD2 (5 bases each). This CDR3 has 13 amino acids. V shed 6 bases and J shed 9 bases, with 15 bases lying between them. Germline loops: CDR1 MGHDK, CDR2 SYGVNS. CDR3 in DNA: TGTGCCAGCAGGGACGAGGGGCGCGCCATTCAGTACTTC. As protein: CASRDEGRAIQYF.

Ten or more counts support this clonotype. V usage is TRBV5-1 and J usage is TRBJ2-3, with a tentative D call TRBD1 (5 bases). There are 15 residues in the CDR3. From germline, CDR1 is SGHRS and CDR2 YFSETQ. The V gene lost 0 bases and the J gene lost 3 bases, with 11 bases spanning the gap. In DNA form, the CDR3 reads TGCGCCAGCAGCTTGGATACAGGTGATACAGATACGCAGTATTTT. Its protein is CASSLDTGDTDTQYF.